Given below is one T cell receptor (beta chain) in context. Antigen unknown. Using a J-beta primer mix together with a sample-barcoded 5' primer, a second PCR was run for roughly 6 to 12 cycles. TCRdb reprocessed the 5' RACE reads via MiXCR and lists one record per CDR3 protein. The sample consists of 2 million or so distinct CDR3 sequences, roughly 52% of them appearing once. The data belong to a study of blood T cells in healthy people across ages. General study findings and limits: With donor CMV status unknown, expanded clonotype changes were possibly confounded.

Source material: blood. This sequence was found in a woman in her thirties or forties in good health.

The CDR3 loop reads CASSLTTGDNNSPLHF. CDR3 in DNA: TGTGCCAGCAGCTTGACCACAGGGGATAATAATTCACCCCTCCACTTT. The chain employs TRBV5-5 and TRBJ1-6; 7 bases fit TRBD1. Germline lookup yields CDR1 SGHKS and CDR2 YYEKEE (reference sequence). The CDR3 covers 16 residues. Trimming took 1 base from V and 5 from J; bases not matched to a gene: 6.